This TCR beta chain came from a study of cytomegalovirus exposure and HLA in healthy donors. 60 Vbeta and 13 Jbeta primers were used in PCR. Some clones are missing from TCRdb's copy, which holds only in-frame ones; the method was immunoSEQ multiplex PCR. The sample lists about 120,000 clones, around 76% seen once, with 25% to 35% in the top ten. Notes on the study in general: Judged likely to be a sequencing artifact was a cluster of highly shared sequence variants. The study labeled 150 or so TCR beta chains cytomegalovirus-associated.

There are many counts of this clone. What it recognizes is unknown. V was shortened by 3 bases and J by 11 bases, with 13 bases between the two germline ends. CDR1 is DFQATT and CDR2 is SNEGSKA in the germline V gene (reference sequence). The CDR3 has 11 residues. Sequenced: PBMCs. The chain employs TRBV20-1 and TRBJ2-5; D is undetermined. This sequence was found in a man in his fifties or sixties in good health and CMV-seropositive. This chain's CDR3 is CSASINPTQYF. In nucleotides, the CDR3 is TGCAGTGCTAGCATCAACCCCACTCAGTACTTC.